This T cell receptor beta chain was captured in a study of blood T cell repertoires in COVID-19. Study as a whole: Sample material is recorded as cDNA or gDNA derived from T cells, B-cell-depleted T cells, or PBMCs.

This clone appeared once. The CDR3 is 14 residues long. The germline V and J ends were trimmed by 6 bases and 3 bases, with 14 bases remaining between them. Germline CDR1 and CDR2: SNHLY and FYNNEI. Here immunoSEQ multiplex PCR was the method, and the copy in TCRdb shows in-frame clones only, minus some. The sample includes 100,000 to 130,000 clones, 90% to 95% of them seen just once. The gene calls are TRBV2 and TRBJ2-5; D perhaps matches TRBD2 (5 bases). This clonotype originated in a woman aged 25-40 years with acute or convalescent COVID-19. Sequencing used peripheral blood. For the CDR3, the DNA is TGTGCCAGCAGGATGGGAGTGGCAGAAGAGACCCAGTACTTC. Residues: CASRMGVAEETQYF.